This section outlines one T cell receptor beta chain sequence together with its context. This entry belongs to a study of T cells in Graves' hyperthyroidism and ophthalmopathy. This CDR3 has 14 amino acids. Germline CDR1 is LNHDA and CDR2 is SQIVND (reference sequence). The V end was cut by 2 bases, the J end by 4 bases, with 11 bases between. TCR beta CDR3 region amplification was performed from RNA transcripts. Carried out on the TCR CDR3, a first-round RT-PCR used the HTBI primer set. TCRdb re-derived calls from the multiplex PCR reads in MiXCR, one entry per CDR3 protein. This table holds hundreds of thousands of distinct CDR3 sequences, 16% found once.

The chain combines TRBV19 with TRBJ2-5; D is ambiguous. The clonotype was recovered from a woman younger than 30 with Graves' hyperthyroidism. Specimen: blood. The chain's CDR3 is CASSIRPDRETQYF. In nucleotides, the CDR3 is TGTGCCAGTAGTATAAGGCCTGACCGAGAGACCCAGTACTTC.